Listed below are T cell receptor delta chains from one sample, sequenced in a study of gamma-delta chains in newborns, infants, children. TCRdb applied CATT to the reads for clone calling. The sample gives 3,000 to 4,000 delta-chain clones, 50% to 55% of which show up once; approximately 6% is in the top ten. Sample: blood. All receptors derive from a child who received the measles vaccine. Both conserved end residues are part of each CDR3.

cdr3_aa | v_call
CACDAVQLLGDISTYTDKLIF | TRDV2
CACDSVGTGFKRLIF | TRDV2
CALGDPSFPGVLGVPAAKLIF | TRDV1
CACDTIGLYTDKLIF | TRDV2
CACDLLGDKYTDKLIF | TRDV2
CALGEPQTDKLIF | TRDV1
CACDTAGGQKYTDKLIF | TRDV2
CALGEPLYTDKLIF | TRDV1
CALGIYTGGLNTDKLIF | TRDV1
CALGDTYIGDTSYTDKLIF | TRDV1
CALGVPPSAGLLYTDKLIF | TRDV1
CACDTLTVRDTRQMFF | TRDV2
CACDDTGGLWDTRQMFF | TRDV2
CACDNLGDTPALTAQLFF | TRDV2
CALGEPIVGDTQMGLIF | TRDV1
CALGDGGGYPEYTDKLIF | TRDV1
CACDTVGGSYTDKLIF | TRDV2
CACDPLLGDTDKLIF | TRDV2
CALGDPPVLGYTDKLIF | TRDV1
CACDPLPHYEELLGDTGKLIF | TRDV2
CALGSAFLRKGIREPIF | TRDV1
CALGERLRAPSASKLPYTDKLIF | TRDV1
CALGEDPFLTQLFF | TRDV1
CACDTVGGFPTDKLIF | TRDV2
CACDTLDLREGVLPDKLIF | TRDV2
CACDTVVRLTAQLFF | TRDV2
CALGEFVSWGFPFSHTGLTDKLIF | TRDV1
CALGGRFPTLGPIYTDKLIF | TRDV1
CACDDLLGDTRYTDKLIF | TRDV2
CACDTGWGIRAEAKLIF | TRDV2
CAASARWGIDRGKLIF | TRAV29/DV5